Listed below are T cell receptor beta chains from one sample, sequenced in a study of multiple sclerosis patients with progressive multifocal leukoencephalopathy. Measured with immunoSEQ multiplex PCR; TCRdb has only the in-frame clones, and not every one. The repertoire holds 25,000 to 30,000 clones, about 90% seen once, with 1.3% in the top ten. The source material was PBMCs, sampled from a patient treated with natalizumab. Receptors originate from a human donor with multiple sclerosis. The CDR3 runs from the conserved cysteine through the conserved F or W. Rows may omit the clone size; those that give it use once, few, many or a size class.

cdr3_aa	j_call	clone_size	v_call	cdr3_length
CASKEEVPAGGYTF	TRBJ1-2	few	TRBV19	14
CASSLVHRQGNNEQFF	TRBJ2-1	NA	TRBV7-3	16
CASSDIEIAGGSYNEQFF	TRBJ2-1	NA	TRBV2	18
CASSQDGGDRSYEQYF	TRBJ2-7	NA	TRBV4-2	16
CASSLTHYEQYF	TRBJ2-7	NA	TRBV5-1	12
CASSQEEGLPAKNIQYF	TRBJ2-4	NA	TRBV4-1	17
CASSLSGRFNQPQHF	TRBJ1-5	once	TRBV5-6	15
CASSRDRGYTIYF	TRBJ1-3	NA	TRBV11-2	13
CSVEDYREETQYF	TRBJ2-5	NA	TRBV29-1	13
CASSYRGQGTDTQYF	TRBJ2-3	once	TRBV7-3	15
CASSVGDGLNTEAFF	TRBJ1-1	NA	TRBV9	15
CASSKLGNTGELFF	TRBJ2-2	NA	TRBV19	14
CASSMSSGTGGYQPQHF	TRBJ1-5	NA	TRBV19	17
CASSYGGTNTGELFF	TRBJ2-2	NA	TRBV7-9	15
CASTSGYEQYF	TRBJ2-7	NA	TRBV7-9	11
CASFGRPPNRYTF	TRBJ1-2	NA	TRBV25-1	13